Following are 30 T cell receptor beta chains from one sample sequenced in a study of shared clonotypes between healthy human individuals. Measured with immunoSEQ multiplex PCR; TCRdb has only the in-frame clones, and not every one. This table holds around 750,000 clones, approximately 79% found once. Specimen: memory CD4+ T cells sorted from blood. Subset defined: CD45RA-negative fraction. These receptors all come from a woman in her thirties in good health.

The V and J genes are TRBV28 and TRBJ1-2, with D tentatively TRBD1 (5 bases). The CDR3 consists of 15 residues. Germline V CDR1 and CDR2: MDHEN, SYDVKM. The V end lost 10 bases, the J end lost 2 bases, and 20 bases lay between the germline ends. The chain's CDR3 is CAITTGTNPNYGYTF. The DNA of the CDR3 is TGTGCCATTACCACCGGGACCAACCCCAACTATGGCTACACCTTC.

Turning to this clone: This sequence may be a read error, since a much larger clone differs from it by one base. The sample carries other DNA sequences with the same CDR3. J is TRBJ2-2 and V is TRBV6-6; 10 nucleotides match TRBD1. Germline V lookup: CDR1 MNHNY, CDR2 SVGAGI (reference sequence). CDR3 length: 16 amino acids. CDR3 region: CASSYSGTGVTGELFF. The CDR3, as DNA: TGTGCCAGCAGTTACTCCGGGACAGGGGTGACCGGAGAGCTGTTTTTT.

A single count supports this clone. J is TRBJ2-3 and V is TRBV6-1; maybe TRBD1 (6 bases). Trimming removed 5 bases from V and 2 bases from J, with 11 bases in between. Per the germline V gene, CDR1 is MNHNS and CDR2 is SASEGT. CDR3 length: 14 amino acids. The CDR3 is CASSPTGNTDTQYF. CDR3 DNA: TGTGCCAGCAGTCCTACAGGGAACACAGATACGCAGTATTTT.

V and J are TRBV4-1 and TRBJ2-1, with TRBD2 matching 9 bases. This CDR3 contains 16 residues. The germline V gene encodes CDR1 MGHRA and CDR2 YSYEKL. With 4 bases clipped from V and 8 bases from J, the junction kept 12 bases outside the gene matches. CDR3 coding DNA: TGCGCCAGCAGCCCGGGGGGGCGGGAGGGCCTGGATGAGCAGTTCTTC. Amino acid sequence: CASSPGGREGLDEQFF.

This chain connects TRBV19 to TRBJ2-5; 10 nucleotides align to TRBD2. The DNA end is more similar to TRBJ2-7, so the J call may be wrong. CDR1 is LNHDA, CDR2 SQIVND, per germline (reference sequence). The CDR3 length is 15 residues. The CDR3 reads CASSKGLARTYEQYF. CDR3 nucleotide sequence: TGTGCCAGTAGTAAGGGACTAGCGCGGACCTACGAGCAGTACTTC.

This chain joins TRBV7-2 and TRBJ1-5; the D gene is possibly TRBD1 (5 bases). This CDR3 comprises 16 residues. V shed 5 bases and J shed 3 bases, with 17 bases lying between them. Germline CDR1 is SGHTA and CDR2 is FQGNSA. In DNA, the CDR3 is TGTGCCAGCAGCCTATCGGTATGGGGACCCAATCAGCCCCAGCATTTT. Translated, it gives CASSLSVWGPNQPQHF.

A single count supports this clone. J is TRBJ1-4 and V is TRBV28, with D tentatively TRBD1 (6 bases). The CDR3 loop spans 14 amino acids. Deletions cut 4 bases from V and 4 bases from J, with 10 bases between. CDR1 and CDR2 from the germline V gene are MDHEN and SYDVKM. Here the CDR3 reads CASSYPGDNEKLFF. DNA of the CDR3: TGTGCCAGCAGTTACCCAGGGGATAATGAAAAACTGTTTTTT.

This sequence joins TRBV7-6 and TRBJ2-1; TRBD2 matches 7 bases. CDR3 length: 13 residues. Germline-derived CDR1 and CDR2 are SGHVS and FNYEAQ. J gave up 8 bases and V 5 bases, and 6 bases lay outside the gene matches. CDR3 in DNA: TGTGCCAGCAGCCCCCGACTAGCTGATGAGCAGTTCTTC. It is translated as CASSPRLADEQFF.

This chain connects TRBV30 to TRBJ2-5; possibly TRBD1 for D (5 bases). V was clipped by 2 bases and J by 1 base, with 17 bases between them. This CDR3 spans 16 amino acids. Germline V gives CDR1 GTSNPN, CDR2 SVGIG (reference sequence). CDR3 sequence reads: CAWSPGSGLAQETQYF. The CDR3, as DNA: TGTGCCTGGAGTCCCGGGTCAGGGTTGGCCCAAGAGACCCAGTACTTC. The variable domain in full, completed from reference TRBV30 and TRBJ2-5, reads SQTIHQWPATLVQPVGSPLSLECTVEGTSNPNLYWYRQAAGRGLQLLFYSVGIGQISSEVPQNLSASRPQDRQFILSSKKLLLSDSGFYLCAWSPGSGLAQETQYFGPGTRLLVL.

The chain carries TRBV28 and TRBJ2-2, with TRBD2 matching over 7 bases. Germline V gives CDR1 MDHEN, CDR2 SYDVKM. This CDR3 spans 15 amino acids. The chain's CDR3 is CGTLALKGNTGELFF. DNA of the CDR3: TGTGGGACACTAGCGTTGAAGGGGAACACCGGGGAGCTGTTTTTT.

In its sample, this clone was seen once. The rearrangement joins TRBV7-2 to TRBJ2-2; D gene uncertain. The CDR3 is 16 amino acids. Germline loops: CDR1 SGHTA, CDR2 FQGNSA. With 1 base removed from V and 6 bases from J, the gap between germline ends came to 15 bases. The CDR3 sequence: CASSLVFSARAGELFF. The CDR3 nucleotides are TGTGCCAGCAGCTTAGTTTTCAGCGCTCGCGCCGGGGAGCTGTTTTTT.

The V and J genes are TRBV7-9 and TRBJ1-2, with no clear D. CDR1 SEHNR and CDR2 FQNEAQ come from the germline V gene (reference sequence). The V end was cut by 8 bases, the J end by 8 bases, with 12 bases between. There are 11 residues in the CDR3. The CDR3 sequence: CASSLGRGYTF. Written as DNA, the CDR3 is TGTGCCAGCTCCCTCGGGAGGGGCTACACCTTC.

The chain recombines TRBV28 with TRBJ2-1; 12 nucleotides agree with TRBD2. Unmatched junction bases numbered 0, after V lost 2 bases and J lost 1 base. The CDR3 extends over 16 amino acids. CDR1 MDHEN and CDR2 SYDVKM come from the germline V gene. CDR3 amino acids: CASSLTSGGSYNEQFF. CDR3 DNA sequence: TGTGCCAGCAGTTTAACTAGCGGGGGGTCCTACAATGAGCAGTTCTTC.

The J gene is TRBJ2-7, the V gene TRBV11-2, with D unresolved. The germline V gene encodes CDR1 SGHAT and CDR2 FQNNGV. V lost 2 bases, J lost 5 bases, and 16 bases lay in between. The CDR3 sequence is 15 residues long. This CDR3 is CASSLKGVKVDEQYF. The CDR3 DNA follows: TGTGCCAGCAGCTTAAAGGGTGTCAAGGTCGACGAGCAGTACTTC. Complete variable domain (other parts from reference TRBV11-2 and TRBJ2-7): EAGVAQSPRYKIIEKRQSVAFWCNPISGHATLYWYQQILGQGPKLLIQFQNNGVVDDSQLPKDRFSAERLKGVDSTLKIQPAKLEDSAVYLCASSLKGVKVDEQYFGPGTRLTVT.

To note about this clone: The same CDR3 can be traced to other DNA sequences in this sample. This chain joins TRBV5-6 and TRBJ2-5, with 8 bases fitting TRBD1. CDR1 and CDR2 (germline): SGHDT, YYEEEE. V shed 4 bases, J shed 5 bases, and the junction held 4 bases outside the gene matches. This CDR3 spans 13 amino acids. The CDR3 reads CASSPGGLETQYF. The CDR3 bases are TGTGCCAGCAGCCCAGGGGGCTTGGAGACCCAGTACTTC.

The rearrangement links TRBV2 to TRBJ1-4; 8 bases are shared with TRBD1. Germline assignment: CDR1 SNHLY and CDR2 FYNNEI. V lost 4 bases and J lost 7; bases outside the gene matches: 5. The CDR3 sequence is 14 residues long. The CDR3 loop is CASSGRDRPEKLFF. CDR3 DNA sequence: TGTGCCAGCAGTGGTAGGGACAGGCCTGAAAAACTGTTTTTT.

The CDR3 region has the DNA TGTGCCAGCAGAAAAGACGGAACTAACTATGGCTACACCTTC. This sequence encodes CASRKDGTNYGYTF. This chain connects TRBV6-6 to TRBJ1-2; no definite D call. Germline values: CDR1 MNHNY, CDR2 SVGAGI (reference sequence). Deletions cut 6 bases from V and 0 bases from J, with 11 bases between. The CDR3 runs to 14 residues.

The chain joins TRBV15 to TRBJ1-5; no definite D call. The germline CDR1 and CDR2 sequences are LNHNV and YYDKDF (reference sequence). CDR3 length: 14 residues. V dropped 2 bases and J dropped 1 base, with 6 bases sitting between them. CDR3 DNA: TGTGCCACCAGCAGACGCGGGAGCAATCAGCCCCAGCATTTT. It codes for CATSRRGSNQPQHF.

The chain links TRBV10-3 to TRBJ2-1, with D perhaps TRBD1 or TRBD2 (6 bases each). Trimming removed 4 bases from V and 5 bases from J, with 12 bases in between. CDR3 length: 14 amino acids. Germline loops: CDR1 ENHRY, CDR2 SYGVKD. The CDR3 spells CAISGGTLNNEQFF. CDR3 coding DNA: TGTGCCATCAGTGGCGGGACACTTAACAATGAGCAGTTCTTC.

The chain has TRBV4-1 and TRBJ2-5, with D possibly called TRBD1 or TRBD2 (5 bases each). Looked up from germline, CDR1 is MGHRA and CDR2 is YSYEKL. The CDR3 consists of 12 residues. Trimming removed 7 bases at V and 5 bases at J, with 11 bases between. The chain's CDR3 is CASTREGETQYF. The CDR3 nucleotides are TGCGCCAGCACCAGAGAGGGGGAGACCCAGTACTTC.

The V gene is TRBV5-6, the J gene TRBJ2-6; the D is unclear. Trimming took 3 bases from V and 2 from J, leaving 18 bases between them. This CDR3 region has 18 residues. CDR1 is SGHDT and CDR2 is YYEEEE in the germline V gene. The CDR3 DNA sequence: TGTGCCAGCAGCTCCTACATGGCCCGCGTCGCTGGGGCCAACGTCCTGACTTTC. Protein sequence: CASSSYMARVAGANVLTF.

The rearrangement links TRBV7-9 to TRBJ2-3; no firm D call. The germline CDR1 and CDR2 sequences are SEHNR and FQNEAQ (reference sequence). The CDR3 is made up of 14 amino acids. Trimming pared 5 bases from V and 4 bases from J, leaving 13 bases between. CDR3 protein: CASSRDGFADTQYF. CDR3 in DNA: TGTGCCAGCAGCCGCGACGGTTTCGCAGATACGCAGTATTTT.

CDR3 DNA sequence: TGTGCCAGCAGCTTTCGCCAGGGCCCATCAAATGAAAAACTGTTTTTT. It translates to CASSFRQGPSNEKLFF. This rearrangement joins TRBV5-4 to TRBJ1-4; D is perhaps TRBD1 (5 bases). CDR1 and CDR2 from the germline V gene are SGHNT and YYREEE (reference sequence). The CDR3 has 16 residues. The germline V and J ends were trimmed by 2 bases and 5 bases, with 16 bases remaining between them.

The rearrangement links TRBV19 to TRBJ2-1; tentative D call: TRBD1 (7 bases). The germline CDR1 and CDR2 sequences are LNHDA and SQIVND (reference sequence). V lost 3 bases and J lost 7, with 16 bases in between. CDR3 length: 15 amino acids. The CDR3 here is CASSIQGGEVNEQFF. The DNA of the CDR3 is TGTGCCAGTAGTATTCAGGGGGGTGAGGTTAATGAGCAGTTCTTC.

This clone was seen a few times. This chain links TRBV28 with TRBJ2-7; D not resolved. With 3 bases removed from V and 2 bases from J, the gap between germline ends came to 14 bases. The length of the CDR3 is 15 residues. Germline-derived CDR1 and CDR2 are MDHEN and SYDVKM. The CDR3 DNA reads TGTGCCAGCAGTTTTAACGGCTGGGAAACCTACGAGCAGTACTTC. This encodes CASSFNGWETYEQYF. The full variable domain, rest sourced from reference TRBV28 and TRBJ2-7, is DVKVTQSSRYLVKRTGEKVFLECVQDMDHENMFWYRQDPGLGLRLIYFSYDVKMKEKGDIPEGYSVSREKKERFSLILESASTNQTSMYLCASSFNGWETYEQYFGPGTRLTVT.

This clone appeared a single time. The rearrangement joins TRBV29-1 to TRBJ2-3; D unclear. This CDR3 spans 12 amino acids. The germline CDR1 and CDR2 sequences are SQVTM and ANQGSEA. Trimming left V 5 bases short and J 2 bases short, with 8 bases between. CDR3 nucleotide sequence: TGCAGCGTTCGGGCCAACACAGATACGCAGTATTTT. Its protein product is CSVRANTDTQYF.

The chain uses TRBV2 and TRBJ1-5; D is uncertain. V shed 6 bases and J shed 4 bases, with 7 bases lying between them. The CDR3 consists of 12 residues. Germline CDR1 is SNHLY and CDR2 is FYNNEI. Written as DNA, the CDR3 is TGTGCCAGCAGGCTTCAGAATCAGCCCCAGCATTTT. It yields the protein CASRLQNQPQHF.

The CDR3 sequence is CAWSVQSGRGYTF. CDR3 in DNA: TGTGCCTGGAGTGTACAGTCAGGGAGGGGCTACACCTTC. The chain combines TRBV30 with TRBJ1-2, with D perhaps TRBD1 (5 bases). Trimming took 0 bases from V and 8 from J, leaving 13 bases between them. Germline V CDR1 and CDR2: GTSNPN, SVGIG (reference sequence). The CDR3 has 13 amino acids.

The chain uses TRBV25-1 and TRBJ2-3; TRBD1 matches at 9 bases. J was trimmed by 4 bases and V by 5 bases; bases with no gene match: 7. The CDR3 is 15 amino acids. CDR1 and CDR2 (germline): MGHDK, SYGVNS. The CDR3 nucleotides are TGTGCCAGCAGTCCACAGGGGGCGGGTTCAGATACGCAGTATTTT. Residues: CASSPQGAGSDTQYF.

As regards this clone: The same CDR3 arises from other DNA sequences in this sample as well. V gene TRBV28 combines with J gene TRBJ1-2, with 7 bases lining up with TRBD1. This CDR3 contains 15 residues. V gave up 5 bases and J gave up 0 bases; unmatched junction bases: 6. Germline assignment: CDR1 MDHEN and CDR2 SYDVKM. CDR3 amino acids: CASSLTGTANYGYTF. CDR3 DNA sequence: TGTGCCAGCAGTCTCACCGGGACAGCTAACTATGGCTACACCTTC.